The 15 T cell receptor beta chains listed next were all sequenced from one sample in a study of metastatic and nonmetastatic thyroid tumors. TCRdb reassembled clones from the PCR reads with MiXCR. This sample has roughly 34,000 clones, with approximately 16% found just once. Thyroid surgery took place with no prior treatment in any patient. The source material was blood. The receptor source for this set is a male donor with papillary thyroid cancer or a benign thyroid nodule (not recorded which). Some clones in this sample may be carry-over from other donors' samples.

This clone was observed at least ten times. J is TRBJ2-5 and V is TRBV14; D remains ambiguous. This CDR3 is built from 14 residues. Germline CDR1 SGHDN, CDR2 FVKESK. The V gene lost 4 bases and the J gene lost 0 bases, with 9 bases spanning the gap. The CDR3 sequence: CASSPPGYQETQYF. CDR3 bases: TGTGCCAGCAGCCCCCCGGGCTACCAAGAGACCCAGTACTTC.

This clone was seen ten or more times. The chain couples TRBV12-5 to TRBJ2-7; 9 nucleotides match TRBD1. Losses at the gene ends were 1 base for V and 8 bases for J; bases not matched to a gene: 9. The V gene's germline CDR1 is LGHNT and CDR2 FRNRAP. The CDR3 is 15 residues long. The CDR3 coding sequence is TGTGCTAGTGGTTTGGGTGGGGGGACAGGGTATAAGCAGTACTTC. Protein product: CASGLGGGTGYKQYF.

This clone was observed at least ten times. This rearrangement joins TRBV5-1 to TRBJ2-2; 9 positions agree with TRBD2. There are 14 residues in the CDR3. The V and J ends lost 6 bases and 6 bases, in that order; junction bases with no gene match: 6. The germline V gene has CDR1 SGHRS and CDR2 YFSETQ. CDR3 sequence reads: CASKYSGSAGELFF. CDR3 nucleotides: TGCGCCAGCAAATATAGCGGGAGTGCCGGGGAGCTGTTTTTT.

This clone has at least ten counts. The rearrangement uses TRBV18 and TRBJ2-6; D is unresolved. Deletions cut 8 bases from V and 1 base from J, with 12 bases between. The CDR3 contains 15 residues. Germline V lookup: CDR1 KGHSH, CDR2 LQKENI. The CDR3 DNA follows: TGTGCCAGCACTCCCACTTCATCTGGGGCCAACGTCCTGACTTTC. It specifies CASTPTSSGANVLTF.

This clone has ten or more counts. The chain recombines TRBV24-1 with TRBJ1-2, with no clear D. Per the germline V gene, CDR1 is KGHDR and CDR2 is SFDVKD. The CDR3 has 14 amino acids. V lost 4 bases to trimming and J lost 0 bases, with 8 bases between them. Here the CDR3 reads CATSDPAANYGYTF. The CDR3 DNA reads as TGTGCCACCAGTGACCCCGCAGCTAACTATGGCTACACCTTC.

This clone was seen only a few times. The gene calls are TRBV28 and TRBJ2-7, with 7 bases that match TRBD1. The ends lost 7 bases at V and 2 bases at J; junction bases unmatched: 5. The CDR3 consists of 13 residues. The germline CDR1 and CDR2 sequences are MDHEN and SYDVKM. The CDR3 loop is CASTKQGTYEQYF. For the CDR3, the DNA is TGTGCCAGCACCAAACAGGGGACCTACGAGCAGTACTTC.

This clone appeared many times. In nucleotides, the CDR3 is TGTGCCAGCAGTTTATCCGGGACTACCACTAGCACAGATACGCAGTATTTT. Its protein product is CASSLSGTTTSTDTQYF. J is TRBJ2-3 and V is TRBV28; 7 bases fit TRBD2. CDR1 and CDR2 from the germline V gene are MDHEN and SYDVKM. The CDR3 runs 17 residues. The V gene end was trimmed by 1 base and the J gene end by 0 bases; junction bases not matched to a gene: 7.

This clone was observed many times. V gene TRBV5-8 combines with J gene TRBJ2-7; a possible D gene is TRBD2 (6 bases). CDR3 length: 15 residues. Trimming removed 3 bases from V and 0 bases from J, with 13 bases in between. The V gene's germline CDR1 is SGHTS and CDR2 YDEGEE. For the CDR3, the DNA is TGTGCCAGCAGCTCACCGGGACTCCACTCCTACGAGCAGTACTTC. Protein product: CASSSPGLHSYEQYF.

On this clone itself: The germline gene is not matched at one end of the junction; a read error may be the cause. The chain is built from TRBV5-6 and TRBJ1-2; no firm D call. The CDR3 covers 15 residues. CDR1 is SGHDT and CDR2 is YYEEEE in the germline V gene. DNA for the CDR3: TGTGCCAGCATCTTGAAGAGAAATCTACTATATGGCTACACCTTC. Its translation is CASILKRNLLYGYTF.

About this clone itself: One end of the junction does not line up with germline, which may come from a read error. V and J are TRBV19 and TRBJ2-3; possible D gene TRBD1, 5 bases. Germline V lookup: CDR1 LNHDA, CDR2 SQIVND (reference sequence). The CDR3 has 16 residues. The CDR3 sequence: CDSSTRIGAFTDTQYF. In DNA, the CDR3 is TGTGACAGTAGTACCCGGATAGGGGCCTTCACAGATACGCAGTATTTT.

The sample holds many counts of this clone. The chain uses TRBV15 and TRBJ2-7; TRBD2 matches at 7 bases. CDR3 length: 16 residues. The V gene's germline CDR1 is LNHNV and CDR2 YYDKDF (reference sequence). Germline trimming cut 0 bases from V and 2 bases from J; bases unmatched to any gene: 7. CDR3 protein: CATSRETPGGPYEQYF. The CDR3 DNA follows: TGTGCCACCAGCAGAGAAACCCCGGGGGGACCCTACGAGCAGTACTTC.

A few counts support this clone. One end of the junction is discordant with germline, which a read error may explain. This rearrangement joins TRBV24-1 to TRBJ2-7; TRBD2 aligns across 7 bases. Germline-derived CDR1 and CDR2 are KGHDR and SFDVKD. This CDR3 spans 14 amino acids. CDR3 in amino acids: CATGPTGTMNEQYF. The CDR3 coding sequence is TGCGCCACCGGTCCTACCGGGACTATGAACGAGCAGTACTTC.

Details on this clone: This sample also contains other DNA sequences that code for the same CDR3. The genes are TRBV5-6 and TRBJ2-7, with D perhaps TRBD1 or TRBD2 (5 bases each). Per the germline V gene, CDR1 is SGHDT and CDR2 is YYEEEE. Trimming shortened V by 6 bases and J by 6 bases, and 19 bases separated the two germline ends. There are 14 residues in the CDR3. CDR3 residues: CASTLGTLDLEQYF. The CDR3 region has the DNA TGTGCCAGCACCCTTGGGACCCTAGACCTCGAGCAGTACTTC.

This clone occurred many times. The chain is built from TRBV18 and TRBJ2-1; 7 positions agree with TRBD2. Losses at the gene ends were 3 bases for V and 11 bases for J; bases not matched to a gene: 13. Germline V CDR1 and CDR2: KGHSH, LQKENI. The CDR3 consists of 15 residues. The CDR3 reads CASSPSGGENRKQFF. The CDR3 region has the DNA TGTGCCAGCTCACCCTCTGGGGGGGAGAACCGCAAGCAGTTCTTC.

This clone has ten or more counts. The chain employs TRBV7-9 and TRBJ2-7; the D is unclear. Germline CDR1 and CDR2: SEHNR and FQNEAQ (reference sequence). The CDR3 totals 12 residues. Between the trimmed V and J ends, which lost 3 bases and 3 bases, there was a span of 6 bases. CDR3 nucleotides: TGTGCCAGCAGCTTCAACCACTACGAGCAGTACTTC. It encodes CASSFNHYEQYF.